This TCR beta chain came from a study of shared clonotypes between healthy human individuals. Study overall: Plates per donor: three CD4 naive, three CD4 memory, two CD8 naive, one CD8 memory.

The CDR3 is 17 residues long. Trimming pared 5 bases from V and 0 bases from J, leaving 17 bases between. Germline assignment: CDR1 SGHVS and CDR2 FNYEAQ. Measured with immunoSEQ multiplex PCR; TCRdb has only the in-frame clones, and not every one. The sample consists of just over 2,000,000 clones, about 94% of them appearing once. Naive CD8 populations comprised CD45RO-negative cells positively selected for CCR7, excluding terminally differentiated effector memory CD45RA+ cells. The receptor was derived from a young man in good health. The chain links TRBV7-6 to TRBJ1-5; D might be TRBD1 (5 bases). The sample consisted of naive CD8+ T cells sorted from blood. CDR3 sequence: CASSPPGPQNSNQPQHF. CDR3 DNA sequence: TGTGCCAGCAGCCCTCCGGGACCACAAAATAGCAATCAGCCCCAGCATTTT.